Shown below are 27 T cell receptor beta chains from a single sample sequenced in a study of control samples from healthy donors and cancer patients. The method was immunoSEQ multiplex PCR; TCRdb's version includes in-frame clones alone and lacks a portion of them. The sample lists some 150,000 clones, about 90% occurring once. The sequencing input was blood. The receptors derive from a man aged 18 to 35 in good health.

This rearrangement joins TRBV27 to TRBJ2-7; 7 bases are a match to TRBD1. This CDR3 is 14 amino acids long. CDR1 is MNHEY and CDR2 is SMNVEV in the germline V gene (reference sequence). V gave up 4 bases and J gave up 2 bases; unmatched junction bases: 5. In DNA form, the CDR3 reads TGTGCCAGCAGTTCGACAGGGCAACCCTACGAGCAGTACTTC. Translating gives CASSSTGQPYEQYF.

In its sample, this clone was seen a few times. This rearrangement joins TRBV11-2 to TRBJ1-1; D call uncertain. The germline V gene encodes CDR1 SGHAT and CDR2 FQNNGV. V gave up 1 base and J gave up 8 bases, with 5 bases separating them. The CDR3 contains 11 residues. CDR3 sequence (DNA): TGTGCCAGCAGCTTAGCCATAGAAGCTTTCTTT. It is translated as CASSLAIEAFF.

CDR3 loop: CASSWGSDTQYF. The CDR3 nucleotides are TGTGCCAGCAGCTGGGGGTCTGATACGCAGTATTTT. The rearrangement uses TRBV5-4 and TRBJ2-3; D is perhaps TRBD1 or TRBD2 (5 bases each). The CDR3 extends over 12 amino acids. Germline V gene sequence: CDR1 SGHNT, CDR2 YYREEE (reference sequence). V lost 3 bases, J lost 6 bases, and 8 bases lay in between.

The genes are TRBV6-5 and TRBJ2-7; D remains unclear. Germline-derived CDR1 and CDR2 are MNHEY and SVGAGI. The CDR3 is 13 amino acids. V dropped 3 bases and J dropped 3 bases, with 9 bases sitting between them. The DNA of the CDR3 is TGTGCCAGCAGTTATTACTCGGGCTACGAGCAGTACTTC. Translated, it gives CASSYYSGYEQYF.

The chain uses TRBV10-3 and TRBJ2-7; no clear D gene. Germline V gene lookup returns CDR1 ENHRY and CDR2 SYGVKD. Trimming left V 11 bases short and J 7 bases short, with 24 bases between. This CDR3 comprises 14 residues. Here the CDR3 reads CAASNKGFREEQYF. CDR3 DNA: TGTGCCGCAAGCAACAAAGGGTTCCGAGAGGAGCAGTACTTC.

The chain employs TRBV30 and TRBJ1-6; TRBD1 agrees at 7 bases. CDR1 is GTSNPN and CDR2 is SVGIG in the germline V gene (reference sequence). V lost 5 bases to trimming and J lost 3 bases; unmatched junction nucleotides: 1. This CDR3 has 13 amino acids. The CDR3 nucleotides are TGTGCCTGGGGGGACAGCTATAATTCACCCCTCCACTTT. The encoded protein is CAWGDSYNSPLHF.

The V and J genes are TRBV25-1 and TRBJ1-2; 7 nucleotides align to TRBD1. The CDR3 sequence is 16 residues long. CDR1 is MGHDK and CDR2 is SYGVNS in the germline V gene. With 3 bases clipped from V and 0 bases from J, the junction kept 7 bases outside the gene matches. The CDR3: CASSESTGAANYGYTF. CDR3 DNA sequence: TGTGCCAGCAGTGAGTCTACAGGGGCGGCTAACTATGGCTACACCTTC.

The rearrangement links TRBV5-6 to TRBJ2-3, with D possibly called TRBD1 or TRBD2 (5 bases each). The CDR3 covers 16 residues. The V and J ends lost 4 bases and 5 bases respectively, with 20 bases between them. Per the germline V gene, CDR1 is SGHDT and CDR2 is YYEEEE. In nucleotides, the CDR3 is TGTGCCAGCAGCCCAGGCGGGCGGCTAGGGGAAGATACGCAGTATTTT. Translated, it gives CASSPGGRLGEDTQYF.

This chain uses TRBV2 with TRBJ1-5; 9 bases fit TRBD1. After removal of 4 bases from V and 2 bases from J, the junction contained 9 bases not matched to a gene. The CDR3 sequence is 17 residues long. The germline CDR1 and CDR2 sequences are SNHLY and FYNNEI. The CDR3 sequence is CASSGPGTGLGNQPQHF. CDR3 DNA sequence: TGTGCCAGCAGTGGTCCCGGGACAGGGTTGGGCAATCAGCCCCAGCATTTT.

The CDR3 DNA reads as TGTGCCAGCAGTTACCCTATCATAGTCGGGGCGCGCGGCTATGGCTACACCTTC. Amino acid sequence: CASSYPIIVGARGYGYTF. The J gene is TRBJ1-2, the V gene TRBV28, with D possibly being TRBD1 (5 bases). Germline V gene lookup returns CDR1 MDHEN and CDR2 SYDVKM. The V gene lost 4 bases and the J gene lost 4 bases, with 25 bases spanning the gap. The CDR3 length is 18 residues.

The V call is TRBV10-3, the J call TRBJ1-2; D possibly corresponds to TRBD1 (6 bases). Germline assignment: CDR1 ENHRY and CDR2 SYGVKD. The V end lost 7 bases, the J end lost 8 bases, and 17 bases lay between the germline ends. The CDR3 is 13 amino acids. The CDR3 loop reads CAITLDSLGGYTF. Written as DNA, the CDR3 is TGTGCCATCACCCTGGACAGCCTGGGGGGCTACACCTTC.

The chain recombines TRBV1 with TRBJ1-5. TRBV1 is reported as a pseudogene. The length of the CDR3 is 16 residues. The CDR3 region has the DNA TGCACCAGCAGCCAAGATCAGGGCCAGGGAGGTCAGCCCCAGCATTTT. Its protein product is CTSSQDQGQGGQPQHF.

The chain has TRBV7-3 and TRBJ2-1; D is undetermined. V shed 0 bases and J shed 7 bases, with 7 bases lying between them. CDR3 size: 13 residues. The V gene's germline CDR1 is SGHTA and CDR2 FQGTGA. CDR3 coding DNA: TGTGCCAGCAGCTTAACCGGTGGGAATGAGCAGTTCTTC. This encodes CASSLTGGNEQFF.

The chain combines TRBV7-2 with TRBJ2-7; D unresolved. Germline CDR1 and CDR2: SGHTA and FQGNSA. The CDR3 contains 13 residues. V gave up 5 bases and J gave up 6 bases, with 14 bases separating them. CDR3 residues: CASSAAAWSEQYF. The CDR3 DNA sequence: TGTGCCAGCAGCGCCGCTGCCTGGTCCGAGCAGTACTTC.

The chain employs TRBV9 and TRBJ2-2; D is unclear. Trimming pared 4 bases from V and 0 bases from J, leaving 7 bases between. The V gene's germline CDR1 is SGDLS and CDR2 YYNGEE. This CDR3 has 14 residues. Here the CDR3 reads CASSLRPNTGELFF. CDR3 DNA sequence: TGTGCCAGCAGCTTACGGCCGAACACCGGGGAGCTGTTTTTT. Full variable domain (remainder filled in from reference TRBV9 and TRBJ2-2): DSGVTQTPKHLITATGQRVTLRCSPRSGDLSVYWYQQSLDQGLQFLIQYYNGEERAKGNILERFSAQQFPDLHSELNLSSLELGDSALYFCASSLRPNTGELFFGEGSRLTVL.

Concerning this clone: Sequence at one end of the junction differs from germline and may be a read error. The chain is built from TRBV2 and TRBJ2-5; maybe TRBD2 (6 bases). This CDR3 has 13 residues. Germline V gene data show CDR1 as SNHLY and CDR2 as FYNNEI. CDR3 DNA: TGTGCCAGCAGTGAGGGGACTTACCAAGAGTGGGACTTC. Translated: CASSEGTYQEWDF.

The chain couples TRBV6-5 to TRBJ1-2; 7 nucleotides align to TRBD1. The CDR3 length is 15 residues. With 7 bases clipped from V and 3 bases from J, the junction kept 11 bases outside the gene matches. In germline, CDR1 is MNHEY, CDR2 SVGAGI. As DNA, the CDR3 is TGTGCCAGCAAGTTATACAGGGGATTAGACTATGGCTACACCTTC. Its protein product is CASKLYRGLDYGYTF.

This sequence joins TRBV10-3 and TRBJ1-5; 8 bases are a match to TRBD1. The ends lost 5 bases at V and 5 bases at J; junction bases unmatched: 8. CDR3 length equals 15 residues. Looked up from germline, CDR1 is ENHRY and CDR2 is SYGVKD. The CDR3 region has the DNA TGTGCCATCAGTCTGACAAAACAGGGGGATCAGCCCCAGCATTTT. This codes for CAISLTKQGDQPQHF.

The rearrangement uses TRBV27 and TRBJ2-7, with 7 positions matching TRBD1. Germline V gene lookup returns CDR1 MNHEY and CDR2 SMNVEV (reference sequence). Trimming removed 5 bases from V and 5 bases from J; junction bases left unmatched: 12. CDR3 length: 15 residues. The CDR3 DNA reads TGTGCCAGCAGTCCCACCCGACAGGGTATCCACGAGCAGTACTTC. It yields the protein CASSPTRQGIHEQYF.

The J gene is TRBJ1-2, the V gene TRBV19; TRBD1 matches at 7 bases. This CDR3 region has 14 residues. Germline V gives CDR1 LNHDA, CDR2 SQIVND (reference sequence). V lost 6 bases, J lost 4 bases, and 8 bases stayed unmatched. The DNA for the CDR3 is TGTGCCAGTAGCACACCAGGGACAGCCTATGGCTACACCTTC. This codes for CASSTPGTAYGYTF.

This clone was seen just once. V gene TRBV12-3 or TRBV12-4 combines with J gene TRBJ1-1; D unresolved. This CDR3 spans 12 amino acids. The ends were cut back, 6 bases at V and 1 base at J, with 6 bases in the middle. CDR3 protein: CASRGGNTEAFF. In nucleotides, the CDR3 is TGTGCCAGCAGGGGCGGGAACACTGAAGCTTTCTTT.

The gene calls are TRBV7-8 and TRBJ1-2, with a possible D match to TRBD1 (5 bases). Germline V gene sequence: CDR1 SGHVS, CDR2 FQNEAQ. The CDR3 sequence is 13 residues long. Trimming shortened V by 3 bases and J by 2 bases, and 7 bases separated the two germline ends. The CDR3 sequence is CASSLGGNYGYTF. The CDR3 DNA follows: TGTGCCAGCAGCTTGGGGGGGAACTATGGCTACACCTTC.

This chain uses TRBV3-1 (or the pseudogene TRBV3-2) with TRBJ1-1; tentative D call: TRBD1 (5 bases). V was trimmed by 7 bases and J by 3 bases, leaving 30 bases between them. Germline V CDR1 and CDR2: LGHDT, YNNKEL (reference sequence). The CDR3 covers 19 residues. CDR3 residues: CASTPGGFFLEKYHTEAFF. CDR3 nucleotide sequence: TGTGCCAGCACCCCGGGGGGGTTTTTCTTGGAGAAATATCACACTGAAGCTTTCTTT.

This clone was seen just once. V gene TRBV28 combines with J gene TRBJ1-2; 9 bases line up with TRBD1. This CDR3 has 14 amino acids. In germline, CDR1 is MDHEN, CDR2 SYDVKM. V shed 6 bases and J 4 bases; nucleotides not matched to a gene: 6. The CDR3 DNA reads TGTGCCAGCAGCCGCGACAGGGGGATCTATGGCTACACCTTC. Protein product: CASSRDRGIYGYTF.

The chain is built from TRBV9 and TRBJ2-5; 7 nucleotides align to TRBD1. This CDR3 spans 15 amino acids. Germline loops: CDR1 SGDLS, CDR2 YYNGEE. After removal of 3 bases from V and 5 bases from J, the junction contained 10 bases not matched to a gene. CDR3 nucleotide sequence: TGTGCCAGCAGCGCTTCGGGACAGCCCAAGGAGACCCAGTACTTC. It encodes CASSASGQPKETQYF.

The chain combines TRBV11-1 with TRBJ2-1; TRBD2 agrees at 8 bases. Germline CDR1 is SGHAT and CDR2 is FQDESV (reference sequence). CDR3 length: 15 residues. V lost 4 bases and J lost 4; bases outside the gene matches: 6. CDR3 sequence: CASSSVAGWYNEQFF. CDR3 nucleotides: TGTGCCAGCAGCTCGGTAGCGGGGTGGTACAATGAGCAGTTCTTC. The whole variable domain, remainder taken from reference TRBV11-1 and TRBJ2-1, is EAEVAQSPRYKITEKSQAVAFWCDPISGHATLYWYRQILGQGPELLVQFQDESVVDDSQLPKDRFSAERLKGVDSTLKIQPAELGDSAMYLCASSSVAGWYNEQFFGPGTRLTVL.

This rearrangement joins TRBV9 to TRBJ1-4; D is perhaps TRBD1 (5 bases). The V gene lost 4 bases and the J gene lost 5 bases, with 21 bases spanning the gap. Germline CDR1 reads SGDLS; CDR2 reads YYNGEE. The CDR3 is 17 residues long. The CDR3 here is CASSRERTAGGNEKLFF. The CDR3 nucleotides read TGTGCCAGCAGCCGCGAGAGAACCGCGGGGGGGAATGAAAAACTGTTTTTT.